This TCR beta chain was recorded in a study of cytomegalovirus exposure and HLA in healthy donors. 60 Vbeta and 13 Jbeta primers were used in PCR. TCRdb keeps only in-frame clones here, not all; method: immunoSEQ multiplex PCR. Among around 60,000 clones listed, under 85% were seen once. CDR3 size: 14 residues. Germline CDR1 is SGHVS and CDR2 is FQNEAQ. To note about this clone: Its matching antigen is unknown.

Study-level points and caveats: For most TCR sequences rarity was the rule, although some public TCRs occurred in many donors. In a later analysis, CMV-associated beta chains were mostly HLA-associated, it appeared.

The rearrangement uses TRBV7-8 and TRBJ2-5; weak D call: TRBD2 (6 bases). The DNA matches TRBJ2-7 better at its end, which makes the J call doubtful. The material sequenced was PBMCs. This clonotype originated in a man aged 50-60 years in good health and CMV-seropositive. The CDR3, as DNA: TGTGCCAGCAGCTTACCCCGGGGGTCCTACGAGCAGTACTTC. The encoded protein is CASSLPRGSYEQYF.